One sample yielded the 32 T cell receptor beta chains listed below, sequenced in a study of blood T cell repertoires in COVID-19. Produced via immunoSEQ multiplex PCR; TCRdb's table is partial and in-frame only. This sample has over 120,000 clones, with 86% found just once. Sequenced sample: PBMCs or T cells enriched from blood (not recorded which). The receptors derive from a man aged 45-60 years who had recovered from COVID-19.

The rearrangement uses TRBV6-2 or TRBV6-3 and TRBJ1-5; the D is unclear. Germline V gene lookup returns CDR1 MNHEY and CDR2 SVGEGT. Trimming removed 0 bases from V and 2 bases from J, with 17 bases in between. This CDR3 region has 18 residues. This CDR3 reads CASSYSNRIGGRNQPQHF. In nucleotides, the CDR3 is TGTGCCAGCAGTTACTCGAATAGAATCGGCGGGCGCAATCAGCCCCAGCATTTT.

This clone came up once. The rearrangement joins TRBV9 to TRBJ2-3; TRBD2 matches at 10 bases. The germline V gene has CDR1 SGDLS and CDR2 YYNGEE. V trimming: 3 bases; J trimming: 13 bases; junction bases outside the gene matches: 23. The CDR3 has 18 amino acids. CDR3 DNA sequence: TGTGCCAGCAGCGCGTCGACTAGCGGGCCCTCTGCCCACACAGTTGAGTATTTT. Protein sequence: CASSASTSGPSAHTVEYF.

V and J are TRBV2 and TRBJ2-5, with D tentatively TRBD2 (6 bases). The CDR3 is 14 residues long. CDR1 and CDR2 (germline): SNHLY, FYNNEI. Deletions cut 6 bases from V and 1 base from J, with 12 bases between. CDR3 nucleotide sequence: TGTGCCAGCAGCCCCGGGACTGGCCAAGAGACCCAGTACTTC. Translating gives CASSPGTGQETQYF.

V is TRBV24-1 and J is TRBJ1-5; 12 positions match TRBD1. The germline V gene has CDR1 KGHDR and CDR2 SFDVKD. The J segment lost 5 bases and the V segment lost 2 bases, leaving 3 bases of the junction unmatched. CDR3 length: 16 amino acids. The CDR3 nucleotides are TGTGCCACCAGTGATTCCGGGACAGGGGGCCATCAGCCCCAGCATTTT. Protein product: CATSDSGTGGHQPQHF.

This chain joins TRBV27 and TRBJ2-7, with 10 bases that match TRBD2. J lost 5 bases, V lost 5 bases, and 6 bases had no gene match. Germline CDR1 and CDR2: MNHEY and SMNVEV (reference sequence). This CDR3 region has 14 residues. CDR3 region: CASSASGSRNEQYF. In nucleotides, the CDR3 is TGTGCCAGCAGTGCTAGCGGGAGTCGGAACGAGCAGTACTTC.

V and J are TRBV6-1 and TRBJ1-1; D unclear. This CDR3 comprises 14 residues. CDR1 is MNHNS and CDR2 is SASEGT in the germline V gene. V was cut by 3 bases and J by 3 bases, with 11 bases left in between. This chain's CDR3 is CASSDPGRYTEAFF. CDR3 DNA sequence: TGTGCCAGCAGTGATCCGGGGAGGTACACTGAAGCTTTCTTT.

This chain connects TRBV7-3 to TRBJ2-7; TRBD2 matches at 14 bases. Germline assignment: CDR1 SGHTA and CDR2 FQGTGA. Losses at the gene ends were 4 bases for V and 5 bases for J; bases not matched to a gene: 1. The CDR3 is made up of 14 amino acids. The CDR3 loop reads CASSSGLAGDEQYF. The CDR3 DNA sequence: TGTGCCAGCAGCTCGGGACTAGCGGGAGACGAGCAGTACTTC.

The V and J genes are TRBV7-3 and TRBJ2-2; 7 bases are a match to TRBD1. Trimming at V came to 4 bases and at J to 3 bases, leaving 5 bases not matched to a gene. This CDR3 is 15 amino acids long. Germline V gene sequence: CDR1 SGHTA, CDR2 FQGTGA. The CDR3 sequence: CASSSRQGDTGELFF. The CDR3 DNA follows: TGTGCCAGCAGCTCCCGACAGGGTGACACCGGGGAGCTGTTTTTT.

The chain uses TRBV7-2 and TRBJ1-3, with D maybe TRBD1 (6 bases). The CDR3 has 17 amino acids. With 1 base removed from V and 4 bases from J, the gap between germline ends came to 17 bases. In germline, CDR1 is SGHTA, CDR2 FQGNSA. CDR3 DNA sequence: TGTGCCAGCAGCTTAGATGGGACACCCGTTAGGGGAAACACCATATATTTT. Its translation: CASSLDGTPVRGNTIYF.

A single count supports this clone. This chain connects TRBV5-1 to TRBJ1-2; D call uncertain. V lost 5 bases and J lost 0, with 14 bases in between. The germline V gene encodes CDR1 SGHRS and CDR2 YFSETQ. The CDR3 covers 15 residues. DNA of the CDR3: TGCGCCAGCAGACCTTTTCCTAGTACTAACTATGGCTACACCTTC. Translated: CASRPFPSTNYGYTF.

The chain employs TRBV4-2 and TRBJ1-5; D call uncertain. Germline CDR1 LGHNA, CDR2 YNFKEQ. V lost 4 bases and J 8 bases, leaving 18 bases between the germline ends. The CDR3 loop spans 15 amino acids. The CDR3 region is CASSPPPPAREPQHF. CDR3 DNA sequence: TGTGCCAGCAGCCCACCTCCACCCGCCCGGGAGCCCCAGCATTTT.

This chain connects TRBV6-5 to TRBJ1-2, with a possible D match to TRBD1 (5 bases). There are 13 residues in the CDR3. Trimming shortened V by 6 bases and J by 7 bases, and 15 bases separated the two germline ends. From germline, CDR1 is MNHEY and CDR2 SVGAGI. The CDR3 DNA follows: TGTGCCAGCAGGGATCCGGGGGTTGTTGGCTACACCTTC. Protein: CASRDPGVVGYTF.

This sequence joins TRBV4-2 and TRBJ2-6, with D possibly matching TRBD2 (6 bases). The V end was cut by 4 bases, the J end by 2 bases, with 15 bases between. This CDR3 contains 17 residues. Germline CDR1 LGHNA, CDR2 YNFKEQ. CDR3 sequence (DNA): TGTGCCAGCAGCCCACGTACTAGCTTAACTGGGGCCAACGTCCTGACTTTC. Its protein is CASSPRTSLTGANVLTF.

The CDR3 DNA sequence: TGCGCCAGCAGCTCAGAAAGAATCGGGACAGGGGGACGCGAGCAGTACTTC. It translates to CASSSERIGTGGREQYF. The chain has TRBV5-1 and TRBJ2-7, with 11 bases aligning to TRBD1. This CDR3 has 17 residues. After removal of 3 bases from V and 6 bases from J, the junction contained 14 bases not matched to a gene. CDR1 and CDR2 from the germline V gene are SGHRS and YFSETQ.

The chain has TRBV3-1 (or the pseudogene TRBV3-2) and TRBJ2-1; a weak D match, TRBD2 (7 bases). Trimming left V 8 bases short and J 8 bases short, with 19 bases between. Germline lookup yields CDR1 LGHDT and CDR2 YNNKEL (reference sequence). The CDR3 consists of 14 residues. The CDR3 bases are TGTGCCAGCGGACAGTGGGGGGGGCTGCATGAGCAGTTCTTC. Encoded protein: CASGQWGGLHEQFF.

The CDR3 loop reads CASSPRTGEGNYGYTF. The CDR3 region has the DNA TGTGCCAGCTCACCACGGACAGGCGAAGGGAACTATGGCTACACCTTC. V and J are TRBV18 and TRBJ1-2, with 7 bases lining up with TRBD1. The CDR3 consists of 16 residues. Germline-derived CDR1 and CDR2 are KGHSH and LQKENI. Trimming at V came to 1 base and at J to 2 bases, leaving 7 bases not matched to a gene.

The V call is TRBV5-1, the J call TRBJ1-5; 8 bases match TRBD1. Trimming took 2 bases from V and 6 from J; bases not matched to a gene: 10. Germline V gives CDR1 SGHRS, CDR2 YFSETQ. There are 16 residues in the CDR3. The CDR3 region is CASSLLPGGGGQPQHF. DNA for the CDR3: TGCGCCAGCAGCTTACTCCCAGGGGGCGGGGGTCAGCCCCAGCATTTT.

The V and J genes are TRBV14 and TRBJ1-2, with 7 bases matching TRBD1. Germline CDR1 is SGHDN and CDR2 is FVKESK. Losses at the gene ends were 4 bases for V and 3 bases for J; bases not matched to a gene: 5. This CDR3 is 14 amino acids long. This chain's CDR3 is CASSRDSNYYGYTF. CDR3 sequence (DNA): TGTGCCAGCAGCCGGGACAGTAACTACTATGGCTACACCTTC.

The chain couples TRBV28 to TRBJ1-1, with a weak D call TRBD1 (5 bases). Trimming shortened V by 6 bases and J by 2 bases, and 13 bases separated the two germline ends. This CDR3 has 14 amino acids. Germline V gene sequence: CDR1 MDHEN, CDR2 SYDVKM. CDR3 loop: CASRVDTVNTEAFF. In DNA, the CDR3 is TGTGCCAGCAGAGTGGACACCGTTAACACTGAAGCTTTCTTT.

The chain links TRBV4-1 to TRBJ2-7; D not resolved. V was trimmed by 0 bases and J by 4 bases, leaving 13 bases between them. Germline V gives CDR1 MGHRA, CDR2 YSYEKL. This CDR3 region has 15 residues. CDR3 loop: CASSQDPRNSYEQYF. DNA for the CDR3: TGCGCCAGCAGCCAAGATCCGCGGAATTCTTACGAGCAGTACTTC.

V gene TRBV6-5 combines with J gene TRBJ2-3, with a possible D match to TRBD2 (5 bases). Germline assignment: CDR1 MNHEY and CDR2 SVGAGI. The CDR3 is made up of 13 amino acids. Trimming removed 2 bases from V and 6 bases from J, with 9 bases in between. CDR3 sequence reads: CASSYRGWDTQYF. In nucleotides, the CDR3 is TGTGCCAGCAGTTACCGGGGATGGGATACGCAGTATTTT.

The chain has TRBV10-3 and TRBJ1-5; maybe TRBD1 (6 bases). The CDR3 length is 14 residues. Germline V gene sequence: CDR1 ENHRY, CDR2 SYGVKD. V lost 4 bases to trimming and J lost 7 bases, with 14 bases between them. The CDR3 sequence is CAISVKGGEQPQHF. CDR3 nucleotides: TGTGCCATCAGTGTAAAAGGGGGTGAACAGCCCCAGCATTTT.

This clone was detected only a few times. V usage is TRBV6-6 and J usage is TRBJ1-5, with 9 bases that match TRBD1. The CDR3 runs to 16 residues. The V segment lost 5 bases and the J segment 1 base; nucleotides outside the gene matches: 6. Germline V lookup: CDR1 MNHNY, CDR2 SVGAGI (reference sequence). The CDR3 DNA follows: TGTGCCAGCAGTCTCGGGACAGGGCAAAGCAATCAGCCCCAGCATTTT. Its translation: CASSLGTGQSNQPQHF.

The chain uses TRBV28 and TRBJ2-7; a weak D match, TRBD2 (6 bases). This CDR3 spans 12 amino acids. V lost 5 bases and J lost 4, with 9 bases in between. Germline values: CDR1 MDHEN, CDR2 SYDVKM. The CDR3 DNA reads TGTGCCAGCAGTCTCGGAGGGTACGAGCAGTACGTC. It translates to CASSLGGYEQYV.

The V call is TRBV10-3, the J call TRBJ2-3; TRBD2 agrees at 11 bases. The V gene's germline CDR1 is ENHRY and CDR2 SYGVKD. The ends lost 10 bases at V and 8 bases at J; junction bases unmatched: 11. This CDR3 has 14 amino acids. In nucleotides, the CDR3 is TGTGCCACACTAGCGGGGGCAGCCCAGGGTACGCAGTATTTT. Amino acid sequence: CATLAGAAQGTQYF.

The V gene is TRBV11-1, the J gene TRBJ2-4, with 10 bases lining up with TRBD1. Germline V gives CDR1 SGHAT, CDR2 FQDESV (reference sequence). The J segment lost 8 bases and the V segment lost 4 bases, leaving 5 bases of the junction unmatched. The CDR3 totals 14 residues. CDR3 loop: CASSSTGGADIQYF. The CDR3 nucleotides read TGTGCCAGCAGCTCGACAGGGGGCGCGGACATTCAGTACTTC. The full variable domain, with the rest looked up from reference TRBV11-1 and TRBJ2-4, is EAEVAQSPRYKITEKSQAVAFWCDPISGHATLYWYRQILGQGPELLVQFQDESVVDDSQLPKDRFSAERLKGVDSTLKIQPAELGDSAMYLCASSSTGGADIQYFGAGTRLSVL.

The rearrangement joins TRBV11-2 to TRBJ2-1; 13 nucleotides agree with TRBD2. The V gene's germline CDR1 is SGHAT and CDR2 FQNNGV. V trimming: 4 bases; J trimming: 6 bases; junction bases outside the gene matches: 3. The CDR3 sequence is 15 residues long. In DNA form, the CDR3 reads TGTGCCAGCAGCTCGACTAGCGGGAGGTTCAATGAGCAGTTCTTC. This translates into CASSSTSGRFNEQFF.

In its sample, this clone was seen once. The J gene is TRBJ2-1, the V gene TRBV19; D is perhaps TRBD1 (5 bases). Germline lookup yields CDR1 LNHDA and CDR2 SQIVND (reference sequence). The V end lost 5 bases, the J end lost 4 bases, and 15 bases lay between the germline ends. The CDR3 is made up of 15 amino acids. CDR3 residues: CASSPDKGSYNEQFF. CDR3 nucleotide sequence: TGTGCCAGTAGTCCGGACAAAGGCTCTTACAATGAGCAGTTCTTC.

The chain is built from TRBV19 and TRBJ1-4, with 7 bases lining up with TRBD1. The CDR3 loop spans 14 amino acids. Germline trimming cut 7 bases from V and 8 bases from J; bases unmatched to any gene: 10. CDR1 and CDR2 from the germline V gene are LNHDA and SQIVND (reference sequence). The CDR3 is CASMRYRGGEKLFF. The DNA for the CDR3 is TGTGCCAGTATGAGATACAGGGGCGGCGAAAAACTGTTTTTT.

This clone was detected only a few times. CDR3: CASSLGLTGSEQYV. CDR3 nucleotides: TGTGCCAGCAGCTTAGGACTAACAGGGTCCGAGCAGTACGTC. The chain combines TRBV11-1 with TRBJ2-7; D perhaps matches TRBD1 (6 bases). This CDR3 contains 14 residues. V shed 1 base and J shed 6 bases, with 13 bases lying between them. Germline V gene lookup returns CDR1 SGHAT and CDR2 FQDESV (reference sequence).

In DNA, the CDR3 is TGCGCCAGCAGCTTGGATCCTCACATTTCAACTAATGAAAAACTGTTTTTT. Translating it yields CASSLDPHISTNEKLFF. V gene TRBV5-1 combines with J gene TRBJ1-4; unclear D gene. This CDR3 is built from 17 residues. CDR1 is SGHRS and CDR2 is YFSETQ in the germline V gene. The V end lost 0 bases, the J end lost 0 bases, and 12 bases lay between the germline ends.

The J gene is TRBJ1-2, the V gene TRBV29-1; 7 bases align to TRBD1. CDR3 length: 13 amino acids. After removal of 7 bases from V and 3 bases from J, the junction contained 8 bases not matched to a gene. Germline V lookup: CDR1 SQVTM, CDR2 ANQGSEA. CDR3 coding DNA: TGCAGCGCTGCGGAGACAGGGTACTATGGCTACACCTTC. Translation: CSAAETGYYGYTF. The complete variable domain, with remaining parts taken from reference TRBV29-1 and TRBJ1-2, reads SAVISQKPSRDICQRGTSLTIQCQVDSQVTMMFWYRQQPGQSLTLIATANQGSEATYESGFVIDKFPISRPNLTFSTLTVSNMSPEDSSIYLCSAAETGYYGYTFGSGTRLTVV.